In its sample, the clone carrying this TCR beta chain was seen a few times. Its antigen is as yet unknown. Treatment described: oral pan-JAK inhibitor, 5-10 mg twice daily. Sorting separated CD4+ and CD8+ T cells out of PBMCs. The data derive from a study of CD8+ T cells in alopecia areata. Overall study context: Patients in the study were on tofacitinib for 6 to 18 months, then off it for 6 months. General study results and limits: Within the top 100, expanded CD8+ clones significantly decreased with tofacitinib, as did scalp clonality. Elevated clonality characterized lesional scalp relative to normal scalp, particularly in alopecia totalis/universalis.

The CDR3 spans 15 residues. The ends were cut back, 10 bases at V and 0 bases at J, with 18 bases in the middle. CDR1 and CDR2 (germline): SEHNR, FQNEAQ (reference sequence). Investigators isolated RNA and reverse transcribed it into cDNA to act as the sequencing template. Only in-frame clones appear in the TCRdb table, and some are missing; sequencing was by immunoSEQ multiplex PCR. The repertoire has fewer than 250,000 clones, more than 30% of them found once; the top ten carry 0.48%. This sample comprised CD4+ T cells sorted from blood, obtained at roughly week 30, from a patient treated with tofacitinib. V usage is TRBV7-9 and J usage is TRBJ1-1; tentatively, D is TRBD1 (6 bases). This TCR was recovered from a human donor with alopecia areata. CDR3 nucleotides: TGTGCCATCAAGGGTCAGGGGAAAATGAACACTGAAGCTTTCTTT. Its translation is CAIKGQGKMNTEAFF.